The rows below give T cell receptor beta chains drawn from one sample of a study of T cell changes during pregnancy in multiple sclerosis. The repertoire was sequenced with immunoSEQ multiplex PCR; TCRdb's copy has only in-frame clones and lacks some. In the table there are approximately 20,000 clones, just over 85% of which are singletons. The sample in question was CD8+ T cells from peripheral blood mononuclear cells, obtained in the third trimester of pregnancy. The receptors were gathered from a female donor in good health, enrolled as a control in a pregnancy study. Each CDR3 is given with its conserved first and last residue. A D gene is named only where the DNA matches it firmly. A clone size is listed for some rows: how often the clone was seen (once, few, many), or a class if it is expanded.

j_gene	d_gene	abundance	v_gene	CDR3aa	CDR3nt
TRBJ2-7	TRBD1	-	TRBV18	CASSPPRTGNSYEQYF	TGTGCCAGCTCACCACCACGGACAGGGAATTCCTACGAGCAGTACTTC
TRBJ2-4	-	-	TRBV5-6	CASSLGRDPFGRAKNIQYF	TGTGCCAGCAGCTTGGGGAGGGACCCCTTCGGACGGGCCAAAAACATTCAGTACTTC
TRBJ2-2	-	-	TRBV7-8	CASGILAGGPGELFF	TGTGCCAGCGGAATACTAGCAGGAGGTCCCGGGGAGCTGTTTTTT
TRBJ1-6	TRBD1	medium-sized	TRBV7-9	CASRQGAGAPSPLHF	TGTGCCAGCAGGCAGGGGGCAGGGGCACCTTCACCCCTCCACTTT
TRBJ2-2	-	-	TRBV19	CASSIEAGWDTGELFF	TGTGCCAGTAGTATCGAGGCAGGGTGGGACACCGGGGAGCTGTTTTTT
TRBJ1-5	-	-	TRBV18	CASSPGHYSNQPQHF	TGTGCCAGCTCACCGGGACACTATAGCAATCAGCCCCAGCATTTT
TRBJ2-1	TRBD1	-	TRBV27	CASSARQGYSYNEQFF	TGTGCCAGCAGTGCCCGACAGGGATACTCCTACAATGAGCAGTTCTTC
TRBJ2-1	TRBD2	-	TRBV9	CASSATGGSYNEQFF	TGTGCCAGCAGCGCAACGGGGGGCTCCTACAATGAGCAGTTCTTC
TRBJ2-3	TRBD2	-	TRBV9	CASSGLAGVADTQYF	TGTGCCAGCAGCGGACTAGCGGGGGTGGCAGATACGCAGTATTTT
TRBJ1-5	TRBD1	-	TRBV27	CASVGQAGQPQHF	TGTGCCAGCGTTGGACAGGCCGGTCAGCCCCAGCATTTT
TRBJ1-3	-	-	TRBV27	CASRTAFSGNTIYF	TGTGCCAGCAGAACTGCATTCTCTGGAAACACCATATATTTT
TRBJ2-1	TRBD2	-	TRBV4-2	CASSQDLLAGVNEQFF	TGTGCCAGCAGCCAAGATCTCCTAGCGGGGGTCAATGAGCAGTTCTTC
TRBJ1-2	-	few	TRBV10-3	CAISESVEALRVGYGYTF	TGTGCCATCAGTGAGTCGGTTGAAGCGTTGAGGGTGGGCTATGGCTACACCTTC
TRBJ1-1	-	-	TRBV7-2	CASSLIRGSTEAFF	TGTGCCAGCAGCTTAATTAGGGGCAGCACTGAAGCTTTCTTT
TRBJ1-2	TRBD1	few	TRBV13	CATPRQGAGGYTF	TGTGCCACCCCCAGACAGGGGGCCGGGGGCTACACCTTC
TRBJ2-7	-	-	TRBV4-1	CASSQGEAYEQYF	TGCGCCAGCAGCCAAGGCGAAGCCTACGAGCAGTACTTC
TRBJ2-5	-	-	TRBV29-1	CSVTGTVIETQYF	TGCAGCGTTACCGGGACTGTAATAGAGACCCAGTACTTC
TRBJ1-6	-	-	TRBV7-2	CASSLEVGSSNSPLHF	TGTGCCAGCAGCTTAGAGGTGGGCAGTTCTAATTCACCCCTCCACTTT
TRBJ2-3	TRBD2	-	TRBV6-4	CASSGLAGDTDTQYF	TGTGCCAGCAGTGGACTAGCGGGGGACACAGATACGCAGTATTTT
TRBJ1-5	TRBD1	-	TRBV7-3	CASSEGQGWCNQPQHF	TGTGCCAGCAGCGAGGGACAGGGGTGGTGCAATCAGCCCCAGCATTTT
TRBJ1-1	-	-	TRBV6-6	CASREPQGESEAFF	TGTGCCAGCAGGGAACCACAGGGTGAGTCTGAAGCTTTCTTT
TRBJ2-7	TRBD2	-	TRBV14	CASSPLLERGVDEQYF	TGTGCCAGCAGCCCGCTTTTGGAACGGGGGGTGGACGAGCAGTACTTC
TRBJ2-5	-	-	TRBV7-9	CASSLAAGGQYF	TGTGCCAGCAGCTTGGCGGCCGGAGGACAGTACTTC
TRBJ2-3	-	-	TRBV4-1	CASSFGGTQYF	TGCGCCAGCAGCTTCGGGGGTACGCAGTATTTT
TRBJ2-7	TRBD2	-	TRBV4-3	CASSPQAGETYEQYF	TGCGCCAGCAGCCCCCAGGCGGGAGAGACCTACGAGCAGTACTTC
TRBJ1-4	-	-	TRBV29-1	CSVVSSLPGEKLFF	TGCAGCGTTGTTAGCAGCCTTCCTGGGGAAAAACTGTTTTTT
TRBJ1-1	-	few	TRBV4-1	CASSQVIGVTEAFF	TGCGCCAGCAGCCAAGTAATAGGGGTCACTGAAGCTTTCTTT
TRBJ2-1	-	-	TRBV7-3	CASSRGQSSYNEQFF	TGTGCCAGCAGCCGAGGACAGTCCTCCTACAATGAGCAGTTCTTC
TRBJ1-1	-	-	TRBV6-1	CASSEGRGNTEAFF	TGTGCCAGCAGTGAAGGTCGGGGAAACACTGAAGCTTTCTTT
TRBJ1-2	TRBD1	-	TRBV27	CASSLAGTGGYGYTF	TGTGCCAGCAGTTTGGCCGGGACAGGGGGCTATGGCTACACCTTC
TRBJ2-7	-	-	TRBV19	CASSILEGSQYEQYF	TGTGCCAGTAGTATTTTGGAGGGGTCTCAGTACGAGCAGTACTTC
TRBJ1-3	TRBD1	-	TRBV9	CASSDRTGGPAGDTIYF	TGTGCCAGCAGCGACCGGACAGGGGGCCCTGCCGGGGACACCATATATTTT
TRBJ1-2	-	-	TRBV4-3	CASSQEFGGNYGYTF	TGCGCCAGCAGCCAAGAGTTCGGGGGAAACTATGGCTACACCTTC
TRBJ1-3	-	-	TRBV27	CASSSGGGLWYF	TGTGCCAGCAGTTCCGGGGGGGGATTGTGGTATTTT
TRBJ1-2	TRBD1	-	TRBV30	CAGTGAGGSLYGYTF	TGTGCCGGAACAGGCGCAGGGGGATCTCTCTATGGCTACACCTTC
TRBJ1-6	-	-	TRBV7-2	CASSLEGPHSSYNSPLHF	TGTGCCAGCAGCTTAGAGGGGCCCCATAGCTCCTATAATTCACCCCTCCACTTT
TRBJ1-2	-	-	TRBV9	CASSPSGVDYGYTF	TGTGCCAGCAGCCCCTCAGGGGTTGACTATGGCTACACCTTC
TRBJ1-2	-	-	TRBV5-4	CASSPGQPGGYTF	TGTGCCAGCAGCCCCGGCCAGCCGGGGGGCTACACCTTC
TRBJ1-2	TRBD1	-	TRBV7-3	CASSPTGGSVYGYTF	TGTGCCAGCAGCCCAACAGGGGGCTCGGTCTATGGCTACACCTTC
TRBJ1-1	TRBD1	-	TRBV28	CASSPPGQGMMMNTEAFF	TGTGCCAGCAGTCCTCCGGGACAGGGGATGATGATGAACACTGAAGCTTTCTTT
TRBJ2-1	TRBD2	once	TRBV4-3	CASSQGTSGERDNEQFF	TGCGCCAGCAGCCAAGGGACTAGCGGGGAAAGAGACAATGAGCAGTTCTTC
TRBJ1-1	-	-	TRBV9	CASSERGSSDTEAFF	TGTGCCAGCAGCGAAAGGGGCTCCTCGGACACTGAAGCTTTCTTT
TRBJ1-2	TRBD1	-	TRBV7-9	CASSPGQGAIGYTF	TGTGCCAGCAGTCCGGGACAGGGGGCTATTGGCTACACCTTC
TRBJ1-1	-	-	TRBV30	CAWEGGRGTEAFF	TGTGCCTGGGAGGGGGGGCGAGGCACTGAAGCTTTCTTT
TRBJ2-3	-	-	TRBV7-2	CASSVPRADTQYF	TGTGCCAGCAGCGTACCCAGGGCGGATACGCAGTATTTT
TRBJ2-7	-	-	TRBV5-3	CARSLWRAEQYF	TGTGCCAGAAGCTTGTGGAGGGCCGAGCAGTACTTC
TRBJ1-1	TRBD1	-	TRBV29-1	CSVVDPGGNTEAFF	TGCAGCGTTGTTGACCCAGGGGGGAACACTGAAGCTTTCTTT
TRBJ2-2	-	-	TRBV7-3	CASSLNTGELFF	TGTGCCAGCAGCCTGAACACCGGGGAGCTGTTTTTT
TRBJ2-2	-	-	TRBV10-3	CAISKGESNTGELFF	TGTGCCATCAGTAAGGGGGAGTCGAACACCGGGGAGCTGTTTTTT
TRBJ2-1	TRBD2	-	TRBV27	CASSPIGTSNEQFF	TGTGCCAGCAGTCCGATCGGGACTAGCAATGAGCAGTTCTTC
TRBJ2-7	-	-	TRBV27	CASSLTAGDFYEQYF	TGTGCCAGCAGTTTAACGGCAGGGGATTTCTACGAGCAGTACTTC